A selection of T cell receptor beta chains follows, all from one sample in a study of graft-versus-host responses after intestinal transplantation. Sequenced by immunoSEQ multiplex PCR; TCRdb stores in-frame clones only, minus some. This sample has tens of thousands of clones, with roughly 90% found just once. No antigen has been assigned to these receptors. Sample: unstimulated CD4+ T cells sorted from spleen or lymph node cells, taken before intestinal transplant. The origin of the receptors is a human donor who received an intestinal transplant. Both conserved end residues are part of each CDR3. Each record gives: D gene, V gene, J gene, CDR3 protein. D genes are given only for firm matches.

.,TRBV7-3,TRBJ1-1,CASSLQGMNTEAFF
TRBD2,TRBV4-2,TRBJ2-7,CASSQEPSGGFSYEQYF
.,TRBV2,TRBJ1-2,CASSEPPGHTNYGYTF
TRBD1,TRBV5-6,TRBJ2-2,CASSSRDRGTGELFF
.,TRBV18,TRBJ1-1,CASSPGVSDTEAFF
.,TRBV9,TRBJ2-3,CASNPGTLLTDTQYF
.,TRBV6-1,TRBJ1-5,CASKDRSQPQHF
TRBD1,TRBV20-1,TRBJ2-4,CSPRQGDIQYF
.,TRBV5-6,TRBJ1-2,CASSLIGYGYTF
TRBD1,TRBV5-6,TRBJ1-2,CASSTDRGPNYGYTF
.,TRBV5-6,TRBJ1-2,CASSLAGRENYGYTF
.,TRBV5-4,TRBJ1-6,CASSLAGGSPLHF
TRBD2,TRBV2,TRBJ2-1,CASRAPSGSSYNEQFF
.,TRBV2,TRBJ1-4,CASSGGRLRTNEKLFF
.,TRBV29-1,TRBJ1-3,CSVEDLTAGNTIYF
.,TRBV4-1,TRBJ2-7,CASSHGGGPYEQYF
.,TRBV2,TRBJ1-3,CASSSQAPASGNTIYF
.,TRBV27,TRBJ1-3,CASSSIRTGNTIYF